This T cell receptor (beta chain) was found in a study of cytomegalovirus exposure and HLA in healthy donors. Per the germline V gene, CDR1 is SGHVS and CDR2 is FNYEAQ. The V gene lost 2 bases and the J gene lost 5 bases, with 7 bases spanning the gap. The CDR3 has 13 residues. This clone was observed a few times. The primer mix had 60 Vbeta and 13 Jbeta primers. Clones were sequenced by immunoSEQ multiplex PCR, and TCRdb holds only the in-frame ones, with some missing. The repertoire holds 90,000 to 100,000 clones, with roughly three quarters as singletons. The specimen sequenced was PBMCs. The chain joins TRBV7-6 to TRBJ2-1; unclear D gene. The clonotype comes from a female donor in good health and CMV-seronegative. The CDR3, as DNA: TGTGCCAGCAGCTTAAGCGCTAACAATGAGCAGTTCTTC. Translated, it gives CASSLSANNEQFF.